This TCR beta chain was sequenced for a study of blood T cell repertoires in COVID-19. Study background: COVID-19 samples collected from the United States, Italy and Spain covered acute and convalescent phases. Sample material is recorded as cDNA or gDNA derived from T cells, B-cell-depleted T cells, or PBMCs.

In its sample, this clone was seen a few times. The CDR3 extends over 14 amino acids. CDR1 MNHEY and CDR2 SMNVEV come from the germline V gene (reference sequence). V was clipped by 2 bases and J by 7 bases, with 12 bases between them. Some clones are missing from TCRdb's copy, which holds only in-frame ones; the method was immunoSEQ multiplex PCR. Here the sample spans around 31,000 clones, approximately 90% being singletons. Input material: peripheral blood. The genes are TRBV27 and TRBJ2-1; D may be TRBD1 (5 bases). The TCR was taken from a man aged 55 to 69 with acute or convalescent COVID-19. The CDR3 nucleotides are TGTGCCAGCAGTTTACGGGTCAGGGCGAATGAGCAGTTCTTC. It yields the protein CASSLRVRANEQFF.